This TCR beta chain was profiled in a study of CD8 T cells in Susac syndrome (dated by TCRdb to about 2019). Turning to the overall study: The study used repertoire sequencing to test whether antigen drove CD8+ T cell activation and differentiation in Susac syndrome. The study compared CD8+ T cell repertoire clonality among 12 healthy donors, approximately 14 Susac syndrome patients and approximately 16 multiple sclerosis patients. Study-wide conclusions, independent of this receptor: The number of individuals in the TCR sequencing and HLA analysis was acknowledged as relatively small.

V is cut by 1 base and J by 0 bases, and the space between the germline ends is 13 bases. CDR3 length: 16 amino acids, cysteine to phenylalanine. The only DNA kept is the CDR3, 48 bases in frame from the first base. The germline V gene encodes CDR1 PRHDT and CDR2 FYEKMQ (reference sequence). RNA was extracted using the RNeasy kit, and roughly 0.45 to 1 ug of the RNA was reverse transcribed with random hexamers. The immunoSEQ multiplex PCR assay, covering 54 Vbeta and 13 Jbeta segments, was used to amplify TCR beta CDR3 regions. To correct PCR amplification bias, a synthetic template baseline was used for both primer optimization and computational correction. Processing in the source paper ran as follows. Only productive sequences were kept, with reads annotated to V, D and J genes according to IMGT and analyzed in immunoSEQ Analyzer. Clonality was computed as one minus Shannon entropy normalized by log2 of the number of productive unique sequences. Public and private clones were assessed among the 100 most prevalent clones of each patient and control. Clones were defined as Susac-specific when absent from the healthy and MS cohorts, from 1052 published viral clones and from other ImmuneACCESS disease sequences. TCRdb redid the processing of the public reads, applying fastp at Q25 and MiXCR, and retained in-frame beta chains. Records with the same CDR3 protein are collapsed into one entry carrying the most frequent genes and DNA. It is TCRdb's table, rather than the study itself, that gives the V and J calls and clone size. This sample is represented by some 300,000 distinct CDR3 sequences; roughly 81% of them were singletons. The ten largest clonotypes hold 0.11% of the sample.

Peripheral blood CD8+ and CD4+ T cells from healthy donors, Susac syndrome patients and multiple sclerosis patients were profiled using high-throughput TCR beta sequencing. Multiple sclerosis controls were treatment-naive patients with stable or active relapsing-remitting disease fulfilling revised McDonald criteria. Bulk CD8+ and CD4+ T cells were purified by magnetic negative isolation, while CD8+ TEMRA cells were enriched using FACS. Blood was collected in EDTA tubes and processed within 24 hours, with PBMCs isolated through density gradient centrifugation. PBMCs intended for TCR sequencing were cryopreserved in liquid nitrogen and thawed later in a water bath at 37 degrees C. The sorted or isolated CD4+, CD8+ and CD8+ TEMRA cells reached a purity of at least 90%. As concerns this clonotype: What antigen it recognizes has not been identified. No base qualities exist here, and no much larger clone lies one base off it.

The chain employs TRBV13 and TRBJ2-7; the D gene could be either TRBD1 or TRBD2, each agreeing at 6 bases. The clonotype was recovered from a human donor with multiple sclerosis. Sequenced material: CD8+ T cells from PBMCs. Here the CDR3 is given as CASSLEGDSSSYEQYF. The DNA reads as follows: TGTGCCAGCAGCTTAGAGGGGGACTCAAGCTCCTACGAGCAGTACTTC.